Each of the 27 T cell receptor beta chains below was sequenced from the same sample in a study of blood T cell repertoires in COVID-19. Clones were sequenced by immunoSEQ multiplex PCR, and TCRdb holds only the in-frame ones, with some missing. The data hold around 270,000 clones, with 88% observed a single time. The sample consisted of PBMCs or T cells enriched from blood (not recorded which). The source of these receptors is a woman between 35 and 50 years old who had been exposed to COVID-19.

The rearrangement uses TRBV28 and TRBJ1-6, with 10 bases matching TRBD1. V lost 4 bases and J lost 10; bases outside the gene matches: 10. The germline V gene encodes CDR1 MDHEN and CDR2 SYDVKM. CDR3 length: 16 residues. CDR3 sequence reads: CASSYPKGQGTSPLHF. Here the CDR3 DNA reads TGTGCCAGCAGTTACCCCAAGGGACAGGGGACCTCACCCCTCCACTTT. Variable domain in full (rest from reference TRBV28 and TRBJ1-6): DVKVTQSSRYLVKRTGEKVFLECVQDMDHENMFWYRQDPGLGLRLIYFSYDVKMKEKGDIPEGYSVSREKKERFSLILESASTNQTSMYLCASSYPKGQGTSPLHFGNGTRLTVT.

As DNA, the CDR3 is TGTGCCAGCAGCTTAGCCACCGCAGGGGGCGCCGAGCAGTACTTC. Its translation: CASSLATAGGAEQYF. The chain uses TRBV7-8 and TRBJ2-7; 8 bases map to TRBD1. The junction had 7 bases not matched to a gene; V was cut back by 0 bases and J by 6 bases. The CDR3 covers 15 residues. Germline CDR1 SGHVS, CDR2 FQNEAQ.

The chain has TRBV24-1 and TRBJ1-2; no firm D call. The CDR3 has 13 residues. V was cut by 4 bases and J by 2 bases, with 7 bases left in between. CDR1 and CDR2 from the germline V gene are KGHDR and SFDVKD. The CDR3 here is CATSEVANYGYTF. The DNA for the CDR3 is TGTGCCACCAGTGAAGTAGCAAACTATGGCTACACCTTC.

The chain combines TRBV29-1 with TRBJ1-1; D is uncertain. Trimming took off 2 bases at V and 3 bases at J, with 10 bases between the two ends. Germline lookup yields CDR1 SQVTM and CDR2 ANQGSEA. The CDR3 runs 13 residues. The CDR3 spells CSVEQSAYTEAFF. CDR3 sequence (DNA): TGCAGCGTTGAACAGAGCGCTTACACTGAAGCTTTCTTT.

The gene calls are TRBV27 and TRBJ2-5, with D tentatively TRBD1 (6 bases). Germline V gene data show CDR1 as MNHEY and CDR2 as SMNVEV (reference sequence). CDR3 length equals 17 residues. Trimming shortened V by 6 bases and J by 7 bases, and 27 bases separated the two germline ends. The CDR3 DNA reads as TGTGCCAGCAGCCCGGCGCTAGGCCAGGGGTCTCTCGGGACCCAGTACTTC. Its translation: CASSPALGQGSLGTQYF.

The table lists this clone with a count of one. The CDR3 is CAWKLHSGNTIYF. CDR3 bases: TGTGCCTGGAAACTGCACTCTGGAAACACCATATATTTT. This chain joins TRBV30 and TRBJ1-3; D unclear. This CDR3 has 13 residues. Germline CDR1 is GTSNPN and CDR2 is SVGIG (reference sequence). Deletions cut 4 bases from V and 0 bases from J, with 7 bases between.

The chain is built from TRBV25-1 and TRBJ1-4, with D maybe TRBD1 (6 bases). This CDR3 has 15 amino acids. Trimming stripped 3 bases from V and 4 bases from J, with 12 bases between. Germline lookup yields CDR1 MGHDK and CDR2 SYGVNS. The CDR3, as DNA: TGTGCCAGCAGTGACAGGACAGCTCATAATGAAAAACTGTTTTTT. As protein: CASSDRTAHNEKLFF.

The chain links TRBV27 to TRBJ1-2; D is uncertain. The CDR3 has 17 amino acids. Looked up from germline, CDR1 is MNHEY and CDR2 is SMNVEV (reference sequence). Trimming took 2 bases from V and 3 from J, leaving 19 bases between them. CDR3 DNA sequence: TGTGCCAGCAGTTTAAAGCCCCCGGGAAACATGTACTATGGCTACACCTTC. Encoded protein: CASSLKPPGNMYYGYTF.

This chain joins TRBV19 and TRBJ1-2; D is unclear. The CDR3 totals 14 residues. Germline CDR1 and CDR2: LNHDA and SQIVND (reference sequence). Trimming shortened V by 5 bases and J by 0 bases, and 10 bases separated the two germline ends. The CDR3 region is CASSWQFANYGYTF. The CDR3 nucleotides are TGTGCCAGTAGTTGGCAGTTTGCTAACTATGGCTACACCTTC.

The chain recombines TRBV6-1 with TRBJ2-3; 7 bases map to TRBD1. Germline CDR1 is MNHNS and CDR2 is SASEGT. This CDR3 region has 13 residues. With V trimmed by 6 bases and J by 4 bases, 4 bases remained unmatched. In nucleotides, the CDR3 is TGTGCCAGCAGACCAGGGGGAGCAGATACGCAGTATTTT. Protein: CASRPGGADTQYF.

V gene TRBV5-4 combines with J gene TRBJ2-3, with 11 bases that match TRBD2. The CDR3 is made up of 17 amino acids. CDR1 and CDR2 from the germline V gene are SGHNT and YYREEE (reference sequence). Losses at the gene ends were 3 bases for V and 5 bases for J; bases not matched to a gene: 11. CDR3 nucleotide sequence: TGTGCCAGCAGCTCCGCCATTAGCGGGGGGGCTGGAGATACGCAGTATTTT. This gives the protein CASSSAISGGAGDTQYF.

This sequence joins TRBV18 and TRBJ1-5; 7 bases fit TRBD1. The CDR3 runs to 16 residues. Per the germline V gene, CDR1 is KGHSH and CDR2 is LQKENI. Trimming took 2 bases from V and 4 from J; bases not matched to a gene: 8. This CDR3 is CASSPSTGQRNQPQHF. The CDR3 nucleotides are TGTGCCAGCTCACCATCTACGGGACAGAGGAATCAGCCCCAGCATTTT. The full variable domain, its missing parts supplied by reference TRBV18 and TRBJ1-5, is NAGVMQNPRHLVRRRGQEARLRCSPMKGHSHVYWYRQLPEEGLKFMVYLQKENIIDESGMPKERFSAEFPKEGPSILRIQQVVRGDSAAYFCASSPSTGQRNQPQHFGDGTRLSIL.

This chain joins TRBV7-2 and TRBJ2-7, with a weak D call TRBD1 (6 bases). Germline assignment: CDR1 SGHTA and CDR2 FQGNSA. The CDR3 totals 14 residues. Trimming removed 6 bases at V and 1 base at J, with 13 bases between. CDR3 nucleotide sequence: TGTGCCAGCAGTACCCCAGGGGCATCCTACGAGCAGTACTTC. Its protein is CASSTPGASYEQYF.

The chain links TRBV6-5 to TRBJ1-6; tentative D call: TRBD1 (5 bases). CDR3 length equals 16 residues. The V gene lost 0 bases and the J gene lost 2 bases, with 8 bases spanning the gap. Per germline, CDR1 MNHEY and CDR2 SVGAGI. The CDR3: CASSYSRGAYNSPLHF. The CDR3 DNA sequence: TGTGCCAGCAGTTACTCAAGGGGTGCCTATAATTCACCCCTCCACTTT.

V usage is TRBV12-3 or TRBV12-4 and J usage is TRBJ1-2; D may be TRBD1 (6 bases). The CDR3 totals 13 residues. Trimming removed 6 bases at V and 5 bases at J, with 13 bases between. The CDR3 reads CASSRGPGYGYTF. DNA for the CDR3: TGTGCCAGCAGCAGGGGACCGGGGTATGGCTACACCTTC.

The J gene is TRBJ2-3, the V gene TRBV4-3; D is possibly TRBD2 (6 bases). The CDR3 is made up of 17 amino acids. Germline V gene data show CDR1 as LGHNA and CDR2 as YSLEER. V dropped 1 base and J dropped 0 bases, with 14 bases sitting between them. The CDR3, as DNA: TGCGCCAGCAGCCAAGTCTGGTTGAGCGGGAGCACAGATACGCAGTATTTT. Translated, it gives CASSQVWLSGSTDTQYF.

This chain uses TRBV7-9 with TRBJ2-3; the match to TRBD2 covers 13 bases. The CDR3 totals 18 residues. Germline CDR1 is SEHNR and CDR2 is FQNEAQ (reference sequence). The V gene end was trimmed by 5 bases and the J gene end by 9 bases; junction bases not matched to a gene: 17. Written as DNA, the CDR3 is TGTGCCAGCAGCCCCCGGACTAGCGGGAGCTTCGCCGTGTGGACGCAGTATTTT. It yields the protein CASSPRTSGSFAVWTQYF.

The genes are TRBV15 and TRBJ1-5, with 8 bases fitting TRBD1. This CDR3 comprises 16 residues. Germline CDR1 LNHNV, CDR2 YYDKDF (reference sequence). V lost 3 bases and J lost 6; bases outside the gene matches: 10. The CDR3 is CATSSGDRGRSQPQHF. CDR3 coding DNA: TGTGCCACCAGCAGTGGAGACAGGGGAAGGAGTCAGCCCCAGCATTTT.

CDR3: CASSSGDRANYGYTF. The DNA of the CDR3 is TGTGCCAGCAGTTCGGGGGACAGGGCTAACTATGGCTACACCTTC. The chain employs TRBV28 and TRBJ1-2, with TRBD1 identical over 9 bases. The CDR3 runs 15 residues. V lost 4 bases and J lost 0; bases outside the gene matches: 3. Germline V CDR1 and CDR2: MDHEN, SYDVKM.

This clone was observed a single time. The V and J genes are TRBV27 and TRBJ1-6, with TRBD1 as a possible D gene (5 bases). V shed 6 bases and J shed 12 bases, with 15 bases lying between them. The germline CDR1 and CDR2 sequences are MNHEY and SMNVEV (reference sequence). This CDR3 spans 13 amino acids. Here the CDR3 reads CASSLNSGGPLHF. The CDR3 nucleotides read TGTGCCAGCAGCCTTAACTCGGGGGGACCCCTCCACTTT.

V and J are TRBV24-1 and TRBJ1-5; D is ambiguous. The V gene's germline CDR1 is KGHDR and CDR2 SFDVKD. Deletions cut 6 bases from V and 0 bases from J, with 5 bases between. The CDR3 contains 13 residues. CDR3 nucleotide sequence: TGTGCCACCAGTCGAGATAGCAATCAGCCCCAGCATTTT. As protein: CATSRDSNQPQHF.

The chain has TRBV19 and TRBJ1-6, with D unclear. Germline CDR1 and CDR2: LNHDA and SQIVND (reference sequence). This CDR3 contains 13 residues. Trimming pared 3 bases from V and 5 bases from J, leaving 5 bases between. The CDR3 reads CASSILNNSPLHF. In DNA form, the CDR3 reads TGTGCCAGTAGTATCTTAAATAATTCACCCCTCCACTTT.

This clone was counted a few times. The chain carries TRBV30 and TRBJ2-1, with 8 nucleotides matching TRBD2. With 3 bases clipped from V and 4 bases from J, the junction kept 11 bases outside the gene matches. CDR1 GTSNPN and CDR2 SVGIG come from the germline V gene (reference sequence). This CDR3 spans 16 amino acids. For the CDR3, the DNA is TGTGCCTGGAGCCCGGGACTAGTTAGTAAATACAATGAGCAGTTCTTC. Translated, it gives CAWSPGLVSKYNEQFF.

The rearrangement uses TRBV9 and TRBJ1-6; perhaps TRBD1 as D (5 bases). CDR3 length equals 19 residues. Germline assignment: CDR1 SGDLS and CDR2 YYNGEE. V was trimmed by 0 bases and J by 1 base, leaving 17 bases between them. This CDR3 reads CASSVDGLGGSSYNSPLHF. CDR3 in DNA: TGTGCCAGCAGCGTAGATGGGTTGGGGGGTTCGTCCTATAATTCACCCCTCCACTTT.

This clone has only one observation. The chain carries TRBV7-9 and TRBJ2-5; possibly TRBD2 for D (5 bases). This CDR3 is 16 amino acids long. CDR1 and CDR2 (germline): SEHNR, FQNEAQ (reference sequence). Trimming took 3 bases from V and 5 from J, leaving 19 bases between them. Here the CDR3 reads CASSFPRVDFRETQYF. In nucleotides, the CDR3 is TGTGCCAGCAGCTTTCCGCGGGTCGATTTTAGGGAGACCCAGTACTTC.

This rearrangement joins TRBV28 to TRBJ1-1, with D possibly being TRBD1 (5 bases). CDR1 is MDHEN, CDR2 SYDVKM, per germline. The CDR3 runs to 14 residues. Trimming stripped 7 bases from V and 4 bases from J, with 16 bases between. For the CDR3, the DNA is TGTGCCAGCATTCTTCCTGGGGCGCGCACTGAAGCTTTCTTT. Its translation: CASILPGARTEAFF.

The chain couples TRBV10-3 to TRBJ1-3; no clear D. CDR1 and CDR2 (germline): ENHRY, SYGVKD. V was pared by 7 bases and J by 7 bases, with 14 bases between. CDR3 length: 13 residues. The CDR3 region has the DNA TGTGCCATCACTAAGCCTCCGGAGAACACCATATATTTT. Encoded protein: CAITKPPENTIYF.